This TCR beta chain was recorded in a study of cytomegalovirus exposure and HLA in healthy donors. General study points: Later work associated over 15,000 TCR beta sequences with HLA alleles at 0.05 false discovery rate. Some V segments, TRBV6-2 and TRBV6-3 among them, were indistinguishable and were therefore excluded. Within an earlier analysis, most TCR beta V segments proved productive either about 90% or about 30% of the time.

The PCR used 60 Vbeta and 13 Jbeta primers. The method was immunoSEQ multiplex PCR; TCRdb's version includes in-frame clones alone and lacks a portion of them. The sample has about 69,000 clones, 65% to 70% seen once; the top ten hold approximately 11%. Notes on this clone: Its specificity is not known.

CDR3 length equals 11 residues. Germline values: CDR1 SGHTA, CDR2 FQGNSA. Between the trimmed V and J ends, which lost 3 bases and 5 bases, there was a span of 4 bases. The sample comprised PBMCs. The clonotype was recovered from a woman aged 30 to 39 in good health and CMV-seronegative. The gene calls are TRBV7-2 and TRBJ2-5; no reliable D call. CDR3 sequence reads: CASSFLETQYF. The CDR3 nucleotides are TGTGCCAGCAGCTTCCTTGAGACCCAGTACTTC.